The 23 T cell receptor beta chains listed next were all sequenced from one sample in a study of cytomegalovirus exposure and HLA in healthy donors. The PCR made use of 60 Vbeta and 13 Jbeta primers. Generated by immunoSEQ multiplex PCR, the TCRdb table keeps only in-frame clones and is missing some. Of under 150,000 clones listed, more than 65% are singletons. The sequenced material came from PBMCs. The receptors originated from a man between 45 and 60 years old in good health and CMV-seronegative.

V is TRBV18 and J is TRBJ2-2; no definite D call. The CDR3 has 15 amino acids. From germline, CDR1 is KGHSH and CDR2 LQKENI. V gave up 3 bases and J gave up 2 bases, with 10 bases separating them. The CDR3 loop is CASSPSRQNTGELFF. Written as DNA, the CDR3 is TGTGCCAGCTCACCTTCACGACAAAACACCGGGGAGCTGTTTTTT.

This chain links TRBV5-1 with TRBJ2-7; 8 bases map to TRBD2. The V and J ends lost 1 base and 2 bases, in that order; junction bases with no gene match: 5. The CDR3 has 15 amino acids. Germline V gene sequence: CDR1 SGHRS, CDR2 YFSETQ. The CDR3 DNA reads as TGCGCCAGCAGCTTGTATGCGGGGGGCCCCTACGAGCAGTACTTC. Its translation: CASSLYAGGPYEQYF.

The V and J genes are TRBV7-9 and TRBJ1-2; 9 nucleotides align to TRBD1. The V gene end was trimmed by 6 bases and the J gene end by 7 bases; junction bases not matched to a gene: 12. The CDR3 loop spans 15 amino acids. CDR1 is SEHNR, CDR2 FQNEAQ, per germline (reference sequence). The CDR3 reads CASRSKGQGIGGYTF. CDR3 in DNA: TGTGCCAGCAGATCCAAGGGACAGGGAATTGGTGGCTACACCTTC.

The chain recombines TRBV15 with TRBJ1-2; TRBD1 aligns across 10 bases. Germline CDR1 is LNHNV and CDR2 is YYDKDF (reference sequence). J was trimmed by 5 bases and V by 9 bases; bases with no gene match: 6. The CDR3 spans 13 residues. CDR3 loop: CATGRDRGYGYTF. CDR3 in DNA: TGTGCCACAGGCCGGGACAGGGGTTATGGCTACACCTTC.

This chain connects TRBV5-5 to TRBJ2-7; the match to TRBD2 covers 9 bases. V gave up 6 bases and J gave up 2 bases; unmatched junction bases: 12. Germline CDR1 SGHKS, CDR2 YYEKEE (reference sequence). The CDR3 has 16 residues. The CDR3 loop is CASIPPAGGPPYEQYF. CDR3 coding DNA: TGTGCCAGCATTCCCCCGGCGGGGGGGCCCCCCTACGAGCAGTACTTC.

The chain is built from TRBV6-4 and TRBJ2-1; TRBD2 aligns across 9 bases. The V and J ends lost 3 bases and 7 bases, in that order; junction bases with no gene match: 10. The germline V gene encodes CDR1 MRHNA and CDR2 SNTAGT. This CDR3 contains 16 residues. For the CDR3, the DNA is TGTGCCAGCAGTGAGGGTGCGGGGGGGCCAAAAAATGAGCAGTTCTTC. Residues: CASSEGAGGPKNEQFF.

This chain connects TRBV5-6 to TRBJ1-2; a possible D gene is TRBD1 (6 bases). Trimming took 0 bases from V and 1 from J, leaving 10 bases between them. This CDR3 comprises 15 residues. Germline V lookup: CDR1 SGHDT, CDR2 YYEEEE. The CDR3 DNA follows: TGTGCCAGCAGCTTGGTTGAACAGGGTAACTATGGCTACACCTTC. This codes for CASSLVEQGNYGYTF.

This chain connects TRBV5-4 to TRBJ2-7; 10 bases align to TRBD2. This CDR3 contains 17 residues. V dropped 0 bases and J dropped 7; count of bases not matched to a gene: 13. Germline V gives CDR1 SGHNT, CDR2 YYREEE (reference sequence). The DNA of the CDR3 is TGTGCCAGCAGCTTGGAGCGGGGGGGGGCGCAATTGGGGGAGCAGTACTTC. It translates to CASSLERGGAQLGEQYF.

This chain links TRBV7-9 with TRBJ1-2; TRBD1 agrees at 8 bases. The germline V gene has CDR1 SEHNR and CDR2 FQNEAQ (reference sequence). CDR3 length: 14 residues. V was clipped by 1 base and J by 3 bases; unmatched bases: 1. CDR3 region: CASSLVTGDYGYTF. CDR3 sequence (DNA): TGTGCCAGCAGCTTAGTGACAGGGGACTATGGCTACACCTTC.

This clone has a handful of counts. The chain carries TRBV4-1 and TRBJ1-1; a weak D match, TRBD1 (5 bases). V was shortened by 4 bases and J by 4 bases, with 13 bases between the two germline ends. The V gene's germline CDR1 is MGHRA and CDR2 YSYEKL. This CDR3 is built from 14 residues. The CDR3 loop reads CASSPRGGVTEAFF. The CDR3 DNA reads TGCGCCAGCAGCCCCCGGGGGGGGGTCACTGAAGCTTTCTTT.

The rearrangement uses TRBV19 and TRBJ1-2; D gene ambiguous. This CDR3 is 13 amino acids long. Germline-derived CDR1 and CDR2 are LNHDA and SQIVND (reference sequence). Trimming removed 3 bases at V and 1 base at J, with 6 bases between. CDR3 sequence reads: CASSIPFNYGYTF. The CDR3 DNA follows: TGTGCCAGTAGTATTCCATTTAACTATGGCTACACCTTC. Full variable domain (rest looked up from reference TRBV19 and TRBJ1-2): DGGITQSPKYLFRKEGQNVTLSCEQNLNHDAMYWYRQDPGQGLRLIYYSQIVNDFQKGDIAEGYSVSREKKESFPLTVTSAQKNPTAFYLCASSIPFNYGYTFGSGTRLTVV.

V is TRBV30 and J is TRBJ2-5; 8 nucleotides agree with TRBD1. The last part of the DNA fits TRBJ2-7 better; the J call may be wrong. Looked up from germline, CDR1 is GTSNPN and CDR2 is SVGIG (reference sequence). This CDR3 is built from 12 residues. CDR3 region: CAWSRQGYEQYF. CDR3 DNA: TGTGCCTGGAGTCGACAGGGGTACGAGCAGTACTTC.

The CDR3 loop reads CASSERGAAYNSPLHF. The CDR3 nucleotides are TGTGCCAGCAGTGAAAGAGGCGCGGCCTATAATTCACCCCTCCACTTT. This chain uses TRBV2 with TRBJ1-6; D gene ambiguous. Trimming took 2 bases from V and 2 from J, leaving 10 bases between them. CDR1 is SNHLY and CDR2 is FYNNEI in the germline V gene. The CDR3 runs to 16 residues.

This sequence joins TRBV9 and TRBJ1-1, with D maybe TRBD1 (5 bases). This CDR3 region has 14 residues. V was clipped by 0 bases and J by 2 bases, with 8 bases between them. Germline V lookup: CDR1 SGDLS, CDR2 YYNGEE. The CDR3 is CASSVDGGNTEAFF. CDR3 nucleotides: TGTGCCAGCAGCGTAGACGGGGGAAACACTGAAGCTTTCTTT.

The rearrangement joins TRBV7-8 to TRBJ2-1; 10 bases match TRBD2. Germline V lookup: CDR1 SGHVS, CDR2 FQNEAQ. V lost 6 bases and J lost 5; bases outside the gene matches: 7. This CDR3 comprises 15 residues. CDR3 in amino acids: CASSYRAGGNNEQFF. The CDR3 DNA is TGTGCCAGCAGTTACAGAGCGGGGGGGAACAATGAGCAGTTCTTC.

This chain joins TRBV19 and TRBJ1-2, with D possibly matching TRBD1 (6 bases). Per the germline V gene, CDR1 is LNHDA and CDR2 is SQIVND (reference sequence). Trimming shortened V by 4 bases and J by 3 bases, and 18 bases separated the two germline ends. The length of the CDR3 is 16 residues. The CDR3 sequence is CASSKTTRDTDYGYTF. For the CDR3, the DNA is TGTGCCAGTAGTAAGACAACACGGGACACAGACTATGGCTACACCTTC.

J is TRBJ2-1 and V is TRBV10-1, with D perhaps TRBD1 (6 bases). CDR1 is WNHNN and CDR2 is SYGVQD in the germline V gene (reference sequence). V was clipped by 6 bases and J by 8 bases, with 17 bases between them. The CDR3 covers 14 residues. The CDR3 here is CASSQTGLSDEQFF. The CDR3 DNA reads TGCGCCAGCAGCCAGACAGGCCTCTCGGATGAGCAGTTCTTC.

The genes are TRBV27 and TRBJ1-2; 8 bases agree with TRBD1. CDR3 length equals 13 residues. The germline V gene encodes CDR1 MNHEY and CDR2 SMNVEV (reference sequence). The V segment lost 10 bases and the J segment 0 bases; nucleotides outside the gene matches: 4. CDR3 DNA: TGTGCCAACCCGGACAGGGCTAACTATGGCTACACCTTC. The encoded protein is CANPDRANYGYTF.

The chain couples TRBV19 to TRBJ1-1; D remains unclear. Germline V lookup: CDR1 LNHDA, CDR2 SQIVND (reference sequence). The CDR3 sequence is 15 residues long. Trimming took 5 bases from V and 0 from J, leaving 13 bases between them. The CDR3 sequence: CASSPSIVLNTEAFF. The CDR3 nucleotides are TGTGCCAGTAGTCCATCTATTGTCCTGAACACTGAAGCTTTCTTT.

V is TRBV5-5 and J is TRBJ1-2, with TRBD1 identical over 10 bases. Losses at the gene ends were 5 bases for V and 10 bases for J; bases not matched to a gene: 14. Germline V gene lookup returns CDR1 SGHKS and CDR2 YYEKEE (reference sequence). CDR3 length equals 15 residues. The CDR3 coding sequence is TGTGCCAGCAGTTTCGGGAGGACAGGGGGGATAGTCTACACCTTC. Protein product: CASSFGRTGGIVYTF.

The gene calls are TRBV7-9 and TRBJ2-7; TRBD2 agrees at 7 bases. This CDR3 comprises 12 residues. V dropped 5 bases and J dropped 4; count of bases not matched to a gene: 2. The germline gives CDR1 SEHNR, CDR2 FQNEAQ (reference sequence). This chain's CDR3 is CASSPGGYEQYF. The CDR3 nucleotides are TGTGCCAGCAGCCCCGGGGGGTACGAGCAGTACTTC.

V and J are TRBV9 and TRBJ1-2, with no clear D. The CDR3 is 13 residues long. Germline CDR1 SGDLS, CDR2 YYNGEE. The V end lost 4 bases, the J end lost 8 bases, and 15 bases lay between the germline ends. This chain's CDR3 is CASSLGTGGGYTF. The CDR3 bases are TGTGCCAGCAGCCTAGGTACGGGTGGGGGCTACACCTTC.

The chain recombines TRBV30 with TRBJ2-1; 12 nucleotides agree with TRBD2. V dropped 3 bases and J dropped 10; count of bases not matched to a gene: 13. Germline V gene sequence: CDR1 GTSNPN, CDR2 SVGIG (reference sequence). CDR3 size: 16 residues. DNA of the CDR3: TGTGCCTGGAGACTAGCGGGGGGAGCCAGGCTACAGGAGCAGTTCTTC. Its protein is CAWRLAGGARLQEQFF.